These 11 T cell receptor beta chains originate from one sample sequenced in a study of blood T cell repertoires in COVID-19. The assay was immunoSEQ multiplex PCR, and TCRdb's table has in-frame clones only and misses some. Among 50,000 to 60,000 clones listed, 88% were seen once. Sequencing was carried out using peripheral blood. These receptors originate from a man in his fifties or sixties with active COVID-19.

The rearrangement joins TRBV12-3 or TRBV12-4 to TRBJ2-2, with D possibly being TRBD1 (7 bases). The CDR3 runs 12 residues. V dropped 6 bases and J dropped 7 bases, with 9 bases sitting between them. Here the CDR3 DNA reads TGTGCCAGCAGCCAGGGGGGCGGGGAGCTGTTTTTT. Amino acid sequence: CASSQGGGELFF.

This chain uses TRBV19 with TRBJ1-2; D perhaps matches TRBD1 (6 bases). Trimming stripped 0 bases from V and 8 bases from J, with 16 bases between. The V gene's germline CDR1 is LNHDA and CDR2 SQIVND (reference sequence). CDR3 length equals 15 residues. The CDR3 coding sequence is TGTGCCAGTAGTATAGACCGCCGACAGGTGGGAGGCTACACCTTC. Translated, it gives CASSIDRRQVGGYTF.

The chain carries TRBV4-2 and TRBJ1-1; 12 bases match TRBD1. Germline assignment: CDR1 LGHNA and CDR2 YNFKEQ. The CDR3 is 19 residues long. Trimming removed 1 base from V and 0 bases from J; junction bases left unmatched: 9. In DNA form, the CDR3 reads TGTGCCAGCAGCCAAGCGGCCGGGACAGGGGGCGGGCTGAACACTGAAGCTTTCTTT. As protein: CASSQAAGTGGGLNTEAFF.

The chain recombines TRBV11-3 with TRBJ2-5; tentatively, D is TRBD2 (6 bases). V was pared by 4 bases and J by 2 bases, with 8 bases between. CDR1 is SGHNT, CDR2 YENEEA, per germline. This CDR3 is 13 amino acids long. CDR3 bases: TGTGCCAGCAGCTGGGACTCACAAGAGACCCAGTACTTC. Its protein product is CASSWDSQETQYF.

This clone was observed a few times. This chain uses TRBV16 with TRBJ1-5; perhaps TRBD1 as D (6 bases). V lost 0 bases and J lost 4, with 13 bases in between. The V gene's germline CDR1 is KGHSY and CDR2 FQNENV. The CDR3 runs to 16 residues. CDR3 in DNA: TGTGCCAGCAGCCAATCGGTGGCAGGGGAGAATCAGCCCCAGCATTTT. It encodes CASSQSVAGENQPQHF.

Written as DNA, the CDR3 is TGTGCCAGCTCACGACTGACAGGGGTAGGTCAGCCCCAGCATTTT. As protein: CASSRLTGVGQPQHF. The gene calls are TRBV18 and TRBJ1-5, with 8 bases matching TRBD1. CDR1 KGHSH and CDR2 LQKENI come from the germline V gene. The V and J ends lost 4 bases and 6 bases, in that order; junction bases with no gene match: 8. This CDR3 has 15 residues.

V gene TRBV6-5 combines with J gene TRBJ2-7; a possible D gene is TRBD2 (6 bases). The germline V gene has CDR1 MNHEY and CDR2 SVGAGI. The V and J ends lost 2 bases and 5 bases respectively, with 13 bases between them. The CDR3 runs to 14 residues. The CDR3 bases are TGTGCCAGCAGTTACGACGGGGCGGGAAACGAGCAGTACTTC. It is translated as CASSYDGAGNEQYF.

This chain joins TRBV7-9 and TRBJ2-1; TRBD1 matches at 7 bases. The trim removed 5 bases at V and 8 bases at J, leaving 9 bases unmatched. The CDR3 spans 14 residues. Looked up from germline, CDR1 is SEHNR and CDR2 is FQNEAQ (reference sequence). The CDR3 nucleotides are TGTGCCAGCAGCACTTCGGGCAGGGGGTATGAGCAGTTCTTC. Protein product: CASSTSGRGYEQFF.

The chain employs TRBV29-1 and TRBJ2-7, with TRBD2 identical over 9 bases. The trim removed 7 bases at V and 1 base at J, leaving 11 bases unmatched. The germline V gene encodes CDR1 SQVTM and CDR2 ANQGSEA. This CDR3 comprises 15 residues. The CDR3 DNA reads TGCAGCGCTGCAGAGGCGGGAGGGCCATCCTACGAGCAGTACTTC. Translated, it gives CSAAEAGGPSYEQYF.

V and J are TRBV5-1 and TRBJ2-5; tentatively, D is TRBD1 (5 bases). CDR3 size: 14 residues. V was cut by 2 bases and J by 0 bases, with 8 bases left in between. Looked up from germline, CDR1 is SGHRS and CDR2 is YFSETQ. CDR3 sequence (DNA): TGCGCCAGCAGCTTACAGGCCAACCAAGAGACCCAGTACTTC. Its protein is CASSLQANQETQYF.

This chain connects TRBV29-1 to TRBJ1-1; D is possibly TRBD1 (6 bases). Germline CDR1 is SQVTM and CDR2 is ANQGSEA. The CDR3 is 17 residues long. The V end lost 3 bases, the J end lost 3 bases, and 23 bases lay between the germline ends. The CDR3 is CSVEGGALGPLDTEAFF. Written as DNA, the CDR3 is TGCAGCGTTGAGGGGGGGGCCCTTGGCCCCCTGGACACTGAAGCTTTCTTT.